This T cell receptor (beta chain) is from a study of T-cell reconstitution after alpha-beta-depleted transplantation in children. It was with unique molecular identifiers that the TCRbeta library was prepared. MiXCR was run by TCRdb on the PCR reads, yielding one entry per CDR3 protein. The profile shows some 490,000 distinct CDR3 sequences, about an eighth of them singletons. This clonotype has a count of ten or more. V shed 3 bases and J shed 1 base, with 9 bases lying between them. The germline gives CDR1 LNHDA, CDR2 SQIVND (reference sequence). The CDR3 has 14 residues. The chain recombines TRBV19 with TRBJ1-1, with no clear D. The sample here was PBMCs from the stem cell graft donor, taken from the stem cell graft. The clonotype comes from a human donor who donated a stem cell graft to a child with combined immunodeficiency. The CDR3 region is CASSILDWNTEAFF. CDR3 coding DNA: TGTGCCAGTAGTATCCTTGACTGGAACACTGAAGCTTTCTTT.